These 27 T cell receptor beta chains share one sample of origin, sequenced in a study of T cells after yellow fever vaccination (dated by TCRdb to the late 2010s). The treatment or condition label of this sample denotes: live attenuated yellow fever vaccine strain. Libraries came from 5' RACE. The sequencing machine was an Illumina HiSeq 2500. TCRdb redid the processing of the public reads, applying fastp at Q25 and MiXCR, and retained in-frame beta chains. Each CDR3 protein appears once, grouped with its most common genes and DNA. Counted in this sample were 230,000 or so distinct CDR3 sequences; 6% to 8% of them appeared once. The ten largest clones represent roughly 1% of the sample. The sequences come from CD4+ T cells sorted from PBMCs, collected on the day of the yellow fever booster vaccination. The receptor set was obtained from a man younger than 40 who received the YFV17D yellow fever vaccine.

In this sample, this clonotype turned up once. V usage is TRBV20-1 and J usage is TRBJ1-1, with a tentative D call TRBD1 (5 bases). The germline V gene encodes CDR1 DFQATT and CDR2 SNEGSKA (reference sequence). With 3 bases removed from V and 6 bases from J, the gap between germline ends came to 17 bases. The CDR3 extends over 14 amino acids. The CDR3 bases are TGCAGTGCTAGGGGGGGGAGCAGATCTGCTGAAGCTTTCTTT. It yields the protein CSARGGSRSAEAFF.

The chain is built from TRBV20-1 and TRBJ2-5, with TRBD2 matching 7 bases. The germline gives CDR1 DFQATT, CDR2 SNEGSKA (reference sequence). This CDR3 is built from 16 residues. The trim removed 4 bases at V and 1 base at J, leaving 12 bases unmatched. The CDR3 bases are TGCAGTGCTAAAGAGCTAGGACTAGGGTTCCAAGAGACCCAGTACTTC. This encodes CSAKELGLGFQETQYF.

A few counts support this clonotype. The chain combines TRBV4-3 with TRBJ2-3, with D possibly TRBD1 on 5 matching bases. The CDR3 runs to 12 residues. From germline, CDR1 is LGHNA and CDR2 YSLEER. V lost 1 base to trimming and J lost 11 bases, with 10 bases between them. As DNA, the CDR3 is TGCGCCAGCAGCCAAGCAGGGTCCAAGCAGTATTTT. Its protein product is CASSQAGSKQYF.

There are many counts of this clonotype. DNA for the CDR3: TGTGCCAGCAGCCAGAGAGACAGGGTGCGGGAAAAACTGTTTTTT. Its translation is CASSQRDRVREKLFF. The chain is built from TRBV7-8 and TRBJ1-4, with 7 bases lining up with TRBD1. Germline V lookup: CDR1 SGHVS, CDR2 FQNEAQ. The CDR3 runs 15 residues. V shed 5 bases, J shed 8 bases, and the junction held 11 bases outside the gene matches.

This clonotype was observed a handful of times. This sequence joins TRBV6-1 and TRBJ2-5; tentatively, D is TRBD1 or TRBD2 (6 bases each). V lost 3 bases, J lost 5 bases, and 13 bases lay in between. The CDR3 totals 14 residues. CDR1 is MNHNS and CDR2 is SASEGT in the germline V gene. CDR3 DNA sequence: TGTGCCAGCAGTGAGGGGGGCCCCAGGGAGACCCAGTACTTC. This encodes CASSEGGPRETQYF.

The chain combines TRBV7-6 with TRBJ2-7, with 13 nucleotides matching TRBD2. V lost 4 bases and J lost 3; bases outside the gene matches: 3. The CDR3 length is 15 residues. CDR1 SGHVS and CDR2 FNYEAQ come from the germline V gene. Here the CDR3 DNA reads TGTGCCAGCAGCTGGACTAGCGGGAGAGGCTACGAGCAGTACTTC. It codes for CASSWTSGRGYEQYF.

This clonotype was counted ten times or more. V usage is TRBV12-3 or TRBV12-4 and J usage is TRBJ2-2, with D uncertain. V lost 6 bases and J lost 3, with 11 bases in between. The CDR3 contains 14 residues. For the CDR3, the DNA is TGTGCCAGCAGAATCCTTACAGACACCGGGGAGCTGTTTTTT. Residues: CASRILTDTGELFF.

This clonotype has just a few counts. For the CDR3, the DNA is TGCAGTGCTAGAGATTGGGGGTTGTACAATGAGCAGTTCTTC. Residues: CSARDWGLYNEQFF. This chain joins TRBV20-1 and TRBJ2-1; D is tentatively TRBD1 or TRBD2 (5 bases each). Germline CDR1 and CDR2: DFQATT and SNEGSKA (reference sequence). Trimming pared 0 bases from V and 4 bases from J, leaving 10 bases between. The CDR3 has 14 residues.

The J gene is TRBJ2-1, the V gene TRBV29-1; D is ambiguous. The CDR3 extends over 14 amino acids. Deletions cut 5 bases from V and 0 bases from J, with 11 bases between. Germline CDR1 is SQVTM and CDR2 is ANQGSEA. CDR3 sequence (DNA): TGCAGCGTTACCTCGCATAGCTCCTACAATGAGCAGTTCTTC. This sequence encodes CSVTSHSSYNEQFF.

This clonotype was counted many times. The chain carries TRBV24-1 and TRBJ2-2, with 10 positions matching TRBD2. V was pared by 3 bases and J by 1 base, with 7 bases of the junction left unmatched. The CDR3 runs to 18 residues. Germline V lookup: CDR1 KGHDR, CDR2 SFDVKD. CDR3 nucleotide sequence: TGTGCCACCAGTGATGCTAGCGGGAGTTTGGGGAACACCGGGGAGCTGTTTTTT. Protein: CATSDASGSLGNTGELFF.

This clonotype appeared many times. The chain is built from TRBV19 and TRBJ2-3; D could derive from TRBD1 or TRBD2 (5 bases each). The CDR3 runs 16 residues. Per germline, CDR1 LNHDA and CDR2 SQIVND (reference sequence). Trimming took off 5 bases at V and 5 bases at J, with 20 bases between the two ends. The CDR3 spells CASSLRPRGAGDTQYF. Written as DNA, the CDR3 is TGTGCCAGTAGTCTCAGACCCCGGGGCGCCGGAGATACGCAGTATTTT.

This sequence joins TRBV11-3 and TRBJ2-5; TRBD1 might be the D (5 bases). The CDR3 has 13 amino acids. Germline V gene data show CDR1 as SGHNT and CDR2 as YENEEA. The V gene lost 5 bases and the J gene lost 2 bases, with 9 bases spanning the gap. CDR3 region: CASSKRQQETQYF. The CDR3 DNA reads TGTGCCAGCAGCAAGCGACAGCAAGAGACCCAGTACTTC. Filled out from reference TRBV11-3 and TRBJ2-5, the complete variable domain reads EAGVVQSPRYKIIEKKQPVAFWCNPISGHNTLYWYLQNLGQGPELLIRYENEEAVDDSQLPKDRFSAERLKGVDSTLKIQPAELGDSAVYLCASSKRQQETQYFGPGTRLLVL.

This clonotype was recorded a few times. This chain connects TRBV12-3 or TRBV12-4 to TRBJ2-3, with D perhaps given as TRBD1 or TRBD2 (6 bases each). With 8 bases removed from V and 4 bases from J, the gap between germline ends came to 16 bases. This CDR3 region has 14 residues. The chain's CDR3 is CASAPRGRADTQYF. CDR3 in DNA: TGTGCCAGCGCTCCCCGGGGGCGCGCAGATACGCAGTATTTT.

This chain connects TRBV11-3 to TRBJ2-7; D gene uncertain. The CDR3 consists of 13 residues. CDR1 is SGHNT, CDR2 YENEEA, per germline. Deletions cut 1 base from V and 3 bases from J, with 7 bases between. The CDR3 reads CASSLGSHYEQYF. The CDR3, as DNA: TGTGCCAGCAGCTTAGGCTCCCACTACGAGCAGTACTTC.

The CDR3 sequence: CASSAGTGSSYNEQFF. The CDR3 nucleotides are TGTGCCAGCAGCGCTGGGACGGGCTCTTCCTACAATGAGCAGTTCTTC. The chain combines TRBV7-7 with TRBJ2-1; D tentatively reads TRBD1 or TRBD2 (5 bases each). Germline V gene data show CDR1 as SSHAT and CDR2 as FNYEAQ (reference sequence). This CDR3 has 16 amino acids. The V end was cut by 5 bases, the J end by 1 base, with 15 bases between. Full variable domain (outside the CDR3, taken from reference TRBV7-7 and TRBJ2-1): GAGVSQSPRYKVTKRGQDVTLRCDPISSHATLYWYQQALGQGPEFLTYFNYEAQPDKSGLPSDRFSAERPEGSISTLTIQRTEQRDSAMYRCASSAGTGSSYNEQFFGPGTRLTVL.

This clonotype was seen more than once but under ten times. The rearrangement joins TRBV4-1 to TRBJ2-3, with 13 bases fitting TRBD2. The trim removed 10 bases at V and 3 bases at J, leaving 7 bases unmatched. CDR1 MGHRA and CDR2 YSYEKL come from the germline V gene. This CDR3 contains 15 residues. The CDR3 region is CATSRLAGGTDTQYF. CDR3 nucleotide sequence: TGCGCCACCTCGAGACTAGCGGGAGGAACAGATACGCAGTATTTT.

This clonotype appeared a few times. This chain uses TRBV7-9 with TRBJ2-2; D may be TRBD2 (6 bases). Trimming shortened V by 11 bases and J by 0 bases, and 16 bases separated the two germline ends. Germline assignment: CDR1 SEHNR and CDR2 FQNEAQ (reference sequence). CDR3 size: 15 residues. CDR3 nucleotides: TGTGCCCTCGGGCGGGGTCGAACGAACACCGGGGAGCTGTTTTTT. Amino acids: CALGRGRTNTGELFF.

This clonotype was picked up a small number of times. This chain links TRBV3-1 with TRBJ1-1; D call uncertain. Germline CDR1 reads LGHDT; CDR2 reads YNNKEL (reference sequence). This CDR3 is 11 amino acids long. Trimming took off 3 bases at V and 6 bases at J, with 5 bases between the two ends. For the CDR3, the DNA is TGTGCCAGCAGCCACTCGGCTGAAGCTTTCTTT. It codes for CASSHSAEAFF.

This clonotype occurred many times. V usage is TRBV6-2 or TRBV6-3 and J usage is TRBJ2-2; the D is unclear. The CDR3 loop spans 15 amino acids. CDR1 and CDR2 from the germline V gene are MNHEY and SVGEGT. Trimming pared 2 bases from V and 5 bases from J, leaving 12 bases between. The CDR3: CASSYISRPTGELFF. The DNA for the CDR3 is TGTGCCAGCAGTTACATCTCGAGGCCGACCGGGGAGCTGTTTTTT.

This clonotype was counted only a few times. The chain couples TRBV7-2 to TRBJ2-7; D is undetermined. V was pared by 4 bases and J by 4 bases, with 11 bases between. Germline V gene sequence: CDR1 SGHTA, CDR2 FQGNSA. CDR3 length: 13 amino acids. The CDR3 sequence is CASSSSRQYEQYF. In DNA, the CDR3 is TGTGCCAGCAGCTCTTCCAGGCAATACGAGCAGTACTTC. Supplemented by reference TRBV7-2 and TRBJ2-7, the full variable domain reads GAGVSQSPSNKVTEKGKDVELRCDPISGHTALYWYRQSLGQGLEFLIYFQGNSAPDKSGLPSDRFSAERTGGSVSTLTIQRTQQEDSAVYLCASSSSRQYEQYFGPGTRLTVT.

CDR3: CATSRDRGLGTGELFF. CDR3 DNA: TGTGCCACCAGCAGAGATCGCGGGCTCGGGACCGGGGAGCTGTTTTTT. The chain couples TRBV15 to TRBJ2-2; TRBD2 is a possible D gene (5 bases). Germline loops: CDR1 LNHNV, CDR2 YYDKDF (reference sequence). V was shortened by 0 bases and J by 5 bases, with 13 bases between the two germline ends. The length of the CDR3 is 16 residues.

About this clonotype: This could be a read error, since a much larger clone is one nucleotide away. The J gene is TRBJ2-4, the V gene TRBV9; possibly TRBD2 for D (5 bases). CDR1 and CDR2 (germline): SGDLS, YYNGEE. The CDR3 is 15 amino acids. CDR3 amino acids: CPSSVGQLVPNIQYF. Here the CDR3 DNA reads TGTCCCAGCAGCGTAGGTCAACTAGTCCCAAACATTCAGTACTTC.

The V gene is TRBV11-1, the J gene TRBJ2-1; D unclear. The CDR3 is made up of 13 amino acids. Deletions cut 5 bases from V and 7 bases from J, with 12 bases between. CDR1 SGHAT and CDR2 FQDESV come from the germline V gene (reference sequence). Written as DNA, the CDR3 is TGTGCCAGCAGCGAGATTCGAAGGAATGAGCAGTTCTTC. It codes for CASSEIRRNEQFF.

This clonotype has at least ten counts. CDR3 bases: TGTGCCAGCAGCTTGGACGGCTATCAGCCCCAGCATTTT. Amino acids: CASSLDGYQPQHF. The J gene is TRBJ1-5, the V gene TRBV7-2; no firm D call. V lost 3 bases and J lost 5, with 8 bases in between. The CDR3 contains 13 residues. Germline CDR1 and CDR2: SGHTA and FQGNSA.

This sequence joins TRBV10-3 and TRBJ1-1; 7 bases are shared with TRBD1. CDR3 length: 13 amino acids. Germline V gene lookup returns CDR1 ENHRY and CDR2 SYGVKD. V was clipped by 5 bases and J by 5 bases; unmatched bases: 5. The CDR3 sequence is CAISLDRETEAFF. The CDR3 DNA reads TGTGCCATCAGTCTAGACAGGGAGACTGAAGCTTTCTTT.

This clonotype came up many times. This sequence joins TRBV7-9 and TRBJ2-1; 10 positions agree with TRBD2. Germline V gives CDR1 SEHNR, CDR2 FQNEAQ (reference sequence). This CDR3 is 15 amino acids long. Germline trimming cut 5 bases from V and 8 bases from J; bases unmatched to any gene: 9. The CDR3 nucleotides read TGTGCCAGCAGCGGAAGCGGGAGGGCCACGGATGAGCAGTTCTTC. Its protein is CASSGSGRATDEQFF.

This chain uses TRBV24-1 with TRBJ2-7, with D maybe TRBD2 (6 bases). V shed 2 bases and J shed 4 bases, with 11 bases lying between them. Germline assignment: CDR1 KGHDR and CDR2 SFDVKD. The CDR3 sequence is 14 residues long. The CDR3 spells CATSDSTRQYEQYF. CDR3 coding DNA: TGTGCCACCAGTGATTCGACTAGACAGTACGAGCAGTACTTC.